The present TCR beta chain was sequenced within a study of CD8+ T cells in alopecia areata. Overall study: Affected scalp percentage set treated patients' severity scores. Overall study results and limits: Under tofacitinib, numerous expanded lesional clonotypes remained detectable in scalp and blood. Since there was just one nonresponder, nobody can yet say how baseline CD8+ expansion ties to response.

The J segment lost 0 bases and the V segment lost 5 bases, leaving 7 bases of the junction unmatched. CDR1 and CDR2 from the germline V gene are SGHVS and FQNEAQ. This CDR3 comprises 18 residues. Turning to this clone: Its antigen is undetermined.

Treatment described: oral pan-JAK inhibitor, 5-10 mg twice daily. Collected material from alopecia areata patients comprised lesional scalp punch biopsies and peripheral blood. cDNA prepared by RNA extraction and subsequent reverse transcription served as the template for sequencing. Sequencing was performed with immunoSEQ multiplex PCR; in TCRdb, only in-frame clones are kept and a portion is missing. The table lists 200,000 to 250,000 clones, less than 45% of them singletons. This sequence was found in a human donor with alopecia areata. The chain links TRBV7-8 to TRBJ2-1; 13 bases agree with TRBD2. This sample comprised CD4+ T cells sorted from blood, obtained at approximately week 30, from a patient treated with tofacitinib. The CDR3 DNA sequence: TGTGCCAGCAGCCCCTGGACTAGCGGGGGCCGCTCCTACAATGAGCAGTTCTTC. Protein product: CASSPWTSGGRSYNEQFF.